The clone carrying this TCR beta chain was seen only once. The sample is drawn from a study of shared clonotypes between healthy human individuals. The naive CD8 subset, CD45RO-negative cells positively selected for CCR7, excluded terminally differentiated effector memory CD45RA+ cells. Deep-level running was used for the assay. Profiled with immunoSEQ multiplex PCR; TCRdb holds only in-frame clones, not every one. The sample consists of about 680,000 clones, 90% to 95% of them appearing once. Germline-derived CDR1 and CDR2 are SEHNR and FQNEAQ (reference sequence). The CDR3 is 17 amino acids. V trimming: 4 bases; J trimming: 1 base; junction bases outside the gene matches: 9.

The clonotype originates from a man aged 30 to 39 in good health. Sequenced sample: naive CD8+ T cells sorted from blood. J is TRBJ1-5 and V is TRBV7-9; TRBD1 aligns across 8 bases. The CDR3 is CASSSRQGTESNQPQHF. DNA of the CDR3: TGTGCCAGCAGCTCGAGACAGGGGACGGAGAGCAATCAGCCCCAGCATTTT.